This paragraph reports one T cell receptor (beta chain). The sample holds many counts of this clonotype. Its antigen specificity is not known. Per-nucleotide qualities are absent, and no much larger clonotype sits a single base away. The roughly 42 donors, aged about 6 to 100 years, were systemically healthy Caucasian individuals from Russia. Each donor gave ten milliliters of peripheral blood, collected into EDTA-treated Vacutainer tubes. PBMCs were isolated by Ficoll-Paque density-gradient centrifugation, with at least 7 million obtained per sample. Total RNA was extracted from PBMCs with Trizol reagent, with at least 6 micrograms obtained per sample. For every donor, an aliquot of PBMCs went through flow cytometry to measure the percentages of naive CD45RAhigh/CD27high T cells. The CDR3 goes from the cysteine to the phenylalanine over 15 residues. The kept DNA is CDR3 alone, 45 bases in frame from the first base. V and J are truncated by 1 base and 5 bases respectively, leaving an intervening sequence of 15 bases. The germline V gene encodes CDR1 SGHTA and CDR2 FQGNSA.

Library method: 5' RACE. Sequencing used an Illumina HiSeq 2500. The second PCR ran for roughly 7 to 11 cycles and used a J-beta primer mix along with a sample-barcoded 5' primer. A template-switch 5' adaptor carrying 12 random nucleotides introduced a unique molecular identifier onto each TCR beta cDNA molecule. Each sample yielded at least 2.5 million CDR3-containing paired-end reads. All of the RNA was converted into first-strand cDNA using the Mint cDNA synthesis kit, with a TRBC-specific oligonucleotide serving as the primer. All cDNA was treated with uracil-DNA glycosylase and then went through a first 18-cycle PCR with the universal primers M1SS and BC2_uni_R. Per the authors' processing: For normalization, 1 million high-quality reads were randomly selected from each sample, with every read carrying a distinct molecular identifier. Reads with shared molecular identifiers were discarded instead of being binned into consensus sequences. CDR3 identification, clonotype clustering and error correction used MiTCR with a Q25 quality threshold and the strictest error-elimination algorithm. A nonparametric unseen species model using Euler transformation provided a lower-bound estimate of total TCR beta diversity. TCRdb's own reprocessing of the public reads used fastp at Q25 and MiXCR and kept productive beta chains. Rows are unified per CDR3 protein, each entry keeping the most common DNA and genes. These V and J calls derive from TCRdb rather than the authors' analysis. The sample table records almost 550,000 distinct CDR3 sequences; less than 25% of these occur just once. The top ten clonotypes cover roughly 9.4% of the sample.

The data derive from a study of blood T cells in healthy people across ages (dated by TCRdb to the mid-2010s). A note on the overall study: In model experiments, template switching captured roughly one uniquely barcoded TCR beta cDNA molecule for every two T cells. Two additional independent replicas of 1 million unique cDNA reads from the same blood draw were analyzed for two donors (one aged 18 to 30 and one aged 80 or older). To track age-related changes in TCR beta repertoire diversity, the study relied on deep sequencing normalized with unique cDNA molecular identifiers. The donors were split into four age groups: young (average around 15 years), middle-aged (39), aged (approximately 59) and long-lived (approximately 80). The full study reports these points: Since profiling was done on bulk unsorted PBMCs, naive and antigen-experienced compartments could not be conclusively compared. Observed TCR beta diversity correlated strongly with the percentage of naive T cells measured by flow cytometry. Donor CMV infection status was unknown, potentially confounding age-related changes in expanded clonotypes. Total diversity estimates from one million sequenced T cells were considered lower bounds and underestimates. Compared with the aged group, more naive CD4+ T cells, fewer expanded clones and increased TCR diversity were shown by the long-lived group, suggesting age selection. As age increased, observed TCR beta diversity per million T cells dropped in a roughly linear way, and a significant reduction was already evident by age about 40.

This same sample was also part of a study on T cells of mothers and their children. The second investigation adds: Nine systemically healthy Caucasian individuals, comprising three mothers and their six children, were included as donors. cDNA synthesis consumed the entire amount of extracted RNA, loaded at 1.5 ug RNA in each 15 ul reaction. Sample barcodes and 2-4 random nucleotides were added via the M1S primer in the second PCR. Over 8.5 million TCR beta CDR3 reads came from each mother, compared with approximately 2.8 million reads from each child. Thymic selection similarly shapes TCR recombination output in related and unrelated pairs, with minor effect from inherited differences. Normalized repertoire overlap was always slightly but never significantly higher in related than unrelated mother-child pairs. Persistent microchimeric T cell clones were not detected, at a sensitivity of 95 to 100 clones per million clonotypes. To look for features that set related mother-child pairs apart from unrelated individuals, the researchers ran deep NGS to compare the TCR beta repertoires of mothers and children. The mean age was roughly 44 +/- 4 years for the mothers and about 10 +/- 4 years for the children. After adapter ligation was performed with NEBNext reagents, the libraries were sequenced on an Illumina HiSeq 2000 with 100+100 nt paired-end reads. To avoid cross-contamination, the mother libraries and the child libraries were prepared a month apart and sequenced in separate runs. Between roughly 450,000 and 2,200,000 distinct TCR beta clonotypes were identified per donor. Naive TCR beta clonotypes were estimated from low-frequency clonotypes matched to each donor's FACS-determined naive share, without sorting.

The TCR originated in a boy between 5 and 17 years old in good health. Material for sequencing was blood. Recombination connected TRBV7-2 to TRBJ2-7; possibly the D gene is TRBD1, per 6 matching bases. The bases read TGTGCCAGCAGCTTAGATTCAGGGGAGTCCCACGAGCAGTACTTC. Its translation is CASSLDSGESHEQYF.